This T cell receptor beta chain was identified in a study of cytotoxic CD8 clonotypes in ibrutinib-treated CLL. Study in general: Among the patients, more than ten presented as relapsed/refractory and over 14 as treatment-naive; about 17 showed unmutated IGHV. Response sampling occurred after a median 12 months of treatment (range 6 to 36).

Whole-study findings and limits: Clonality increased at ibrutinib response and stayed stable in sustained remission. At progression, however, it fell back toward baseline. Clonality measured at baseline exceeded age-matched healthy donors, tracking circulating CD8+ T-cell counts.

Only in-frame clones appear in the TCRdb table, and some are missing; sequencing was by immunoSEQ multiplex PCR. The sample shows tens of thousands of clones, over 60% of them seen only once. In regard to this clone: Its antigen is not identified.

Germline CDR1 reads SGHAT; CDR2 reads FQNNGV. This CDR3 contains 14 residues. Trimming removed 6 bases at V and 1 base at J, with 9 bases between. The source was PBMCs, collected after 12 months of ibrutinib treatment. This sequence originates from a human donor with chronic lymphocytic leukemia. The V gene is TRBV11-2, the J gene TRBJ2-2; D is uncertain. The CDR3 is CASRGQENTGELFF. The DNA of the CDR3 is TGTGCCAGCAGAGGCCAGGAGAACACCGGGGAGCTGTTTTTT.